The entry below gives a single T cell receptor beta chain sequence along with its context. Unique molecular identifiers had been added to the TCR beta cDNA libraries. Each CDR3 protein is one row after TCRdb ran MiXCR on the PCR reads. Of about 620,000 distinct CDR3 sequences detected, about 40% appear once; the ten largest clones hold roughly 1.8%. This sample is drawn from a study of post-analysis software for immune sequencing data. Sequenced material: blood. The receptor's source is a girl aged 5 to 17 with multiple sclerosis.

The CDR3 loop is CATSDPLLPNGAGESEETQYF. The CDR3 DNA reads TGTGCCACCAGTGATCCCCTTTTGCCGAACGGGGCAGGGGAGAGTGAAGAGACCCAGTACTTC. The chain combines TRBV24-1 with TRBJ2-5; tentative D call: TRBD1 (6 bases). CDR3 size: 21 residues. The V end lost 3 bases, the J end lost 3 bases, and 31 bases lay between the germline ends. Germline V gives CDR1 KGHDR, CDR2 SFDVKD.